The clone carrying this T cell receptor (beta chain) was observed a few times. The study ran its PCR with 60 Vbeta and 13 Jbeta primers. TCRdb keeps only in-frame clones here, not all; method: immunoSEQ multiplex PCR. The sample includes roughly 78,000 clones, around 64% seen only once; the top ten take about 20%. These data belong to a study of cytomegalovirus exposure and HLA in healthy donors. Trimming at V came to 5 bases and at J to 6 bases, leaving 10 bases not matched to a gene. This CDR3 is 16 amino acids long. Germline V CDR1 and CDR2: SGHRS, YFSETQ. Sample: PBMCs. The rearrangement links TRBV5-1 to TRBJ1-4; TRBD1 matches at 10 bases. The source of this sequence is a man aged 35 to 55 in good health and CMV-seropositive. The chain's CDR3 is CASRVTPGTGDEKLFF. The CDR3 nucleotides read TGCGCCAGCAGGGTTACACCCGGGACAGGGGATGAAAAACTGTTTTTT.